Listed below are T cell receptor beta chains from one sample, sequenced in a study of CD8+ T cells in alopecia areata. The protocol was immunoSEQ multiplex PCR, while the TCRdb copy is restricted to in-frame clones and leaves out a portion. This sample has under 30,000 clones, with around 53% found just once. What was sequenced was NKG2D-high CD8+ T cells sorted from blood. The receptors come from a human donor with alopecia areata. The CDR3 runs from the conserved cysteine through the conserved F or W. The order of the fields is J gene, clone size, V gene, D gene, CDR3 DNA, CDR3 protein. D genes are given only for firm matches. Rows give clone size only sometimes, using once, few, many, or a class for an expanded clone.

TRBJ1-5 few TRBV2 NA TGTGCCAGCAGTGAAGCGAGCGGGGATCAGCCCCAGCATTTT CASSEASGDQPQHF
TRBJ2-2 NA TRBV7-2 NA TGTGCCAGCAGCGACAATAGTGGGGAGCTGTTTTTT CASSDNSGELFF
TRBJ1-5 NA TRBV4-1 NA TGCGCCAGCAGCGCCCGGACAACTAATCAGCCCCAGCATTTT CASSARTTNQPQHF
TRBJ2-5 few TRBV7-9 NA TGTGCCAGCACCTACGGGGGTCTCCAAGAGACCCAGTACTTC CASTYGGLQETQYF
TRBJ2-7 few TRBV7-2 NA TGTGCCAGCAGCTTAGTTTTCGGGAGTAATTACGAGCAGTACTTC CASSLVFGSNYEQYF
TRBJ2-7 NA TRBV19 TRBD2 TGTGCCAGTAGTGGGAGGGAACTGGACGAGCAGTACTTC CASSGRELDEQYF
TRBJ2-2 NA TRBV5-1 NA TGCGCCAGCAGCTTGGATTTTCCGACCTCCCGGGAGCTGTTTTTT CASSLDFPTSRELFF
TRBJ1-2 NA TRBV6-1 NA TGTGCCGGGGGACACTATGGCTACACCTTC CAGGHYGYTF
TRBJ1-2 few TRBV4-1 NA TGCGCCAGCAGCCCCCGGGAGAGGACAGAGAATGGCTACACCTTC CASSPRERTENGYTF
TRBJ2-7 NA TRBV6-1 NA TGTGCCAGCGGCGAGCAGTACTTC CASGEQYF
TRBJ2-7 NA TRBV18 NA TGTGCCAGCTCACCCATTGGGCGGCTAATCTCCTACGAGCAGTACTTC CASSPIGRLISYEQYF
TRBJ1-5 NA TRBV27 NA TGTGCCAGCAGTTTATCGTTAGGATATCAGCCCCAGCATTTT CASSLSLGYQPQHF
TRBJ2-1 NA TRBV28 NA TGTGCCAGCAGTAAGCAGGGGTCGACTACCTACAATGAGCAGTTCTTC CASSKQGSTTYNEQFF
TRBJ2-7 many TRBV7-9 TRBD1 TGTGCCGTAACAGGGGACCGATACGAGCAGTACTTC CAVTGDRYEQYF
TRBJ2-5 few TRBV11-1 TRBD1 TGTGCCAGCAGCCCAGCGGACAGGGGGGTCCAAGAGACCCAGTACTTC CASSPADRGVQETQYF
TRBJ2-1 few TRBV29-1 NA TGCAGCGTTGAAGTTGTTAAAGCGGTAAGCTCCTACAATGAGCAGTTCTTC CSVEVVKAVSSYNEQFF
TRBJ1-4 once TRBV7-8 NA TGTGCCAGCAGCTTAGTGGGGACAAGAGAAAAACTGTTTTTT CASSLVGTREKLFF
TRBJ2-5 NA TRBV29-1 NA TGCAGCGTTGATGGGGGGTCGTGGGGGGACCAAGAGACCCAGTACTTC CSVDGGSWGDQETQYF
TRBJ2-7 NA TRBV7-2 NA TGTGCCAGCAGCCACCCGTTGGGGCCATTCTCCTACGAGCAGTACTTC CASSHPLGPFSYEQYF
TRBJ2-1 few TRBV5-6 NA TGTGCCAGCAGCTTGGGGTCAACTAATGAGCAGTTCTTC CASSLGSTNEQFF
TRBJ2-1 few TRBV25-1 TRBD1 TGTGCCAGCAGTGAAACCGGGACAGGGTTTACTGAGCAGTTCTTC CASSETGTGFTEQFF
TRBJ1-2 NA TRBV27 NA TGTGCCAGCAGTTTATCGATTATAACCCCTGGCTACACCTTC CASSLSIITPGYTF
TRBJ2-7 few TRBV11-2 TRBD2 TGTGCCAGCAGCTTAGGGCTAGCGGTAAGCTACGAGCAGTACTTC CASSLGLAVSYEQYF